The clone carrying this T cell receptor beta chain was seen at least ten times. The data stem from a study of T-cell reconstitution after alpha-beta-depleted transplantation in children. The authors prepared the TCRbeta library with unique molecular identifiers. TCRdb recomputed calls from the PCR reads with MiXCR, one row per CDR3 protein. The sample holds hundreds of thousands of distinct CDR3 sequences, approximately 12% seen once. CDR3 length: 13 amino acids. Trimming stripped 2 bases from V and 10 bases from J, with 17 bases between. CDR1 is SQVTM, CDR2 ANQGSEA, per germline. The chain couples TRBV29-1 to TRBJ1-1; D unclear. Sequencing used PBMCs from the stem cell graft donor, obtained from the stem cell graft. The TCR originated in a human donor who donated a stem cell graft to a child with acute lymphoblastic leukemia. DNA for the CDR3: TGCAGCGTTGAAAGAGCGGACCGTCGTGGAGCTTTCTTT. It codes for CSVERADRRGAFF.